This T cell receptor (beta chain) was captured by sequencing in a study of cytomegalovirus exposure and HLA in healthy donors. Overall study context: From donors who were HLA-typed, an early data release held about 89 million unique TCRs.

This clone was seen a few times. No antigen is known for it. General study findings and limits: The dataset shows that most TCR sequences were rare, while some public TCRs occurred in many donors. Some TCR beta chains (more than 150 of them) were listed as cytomegalovirus-associated. For most TCR beta V segments, an earlier analysis put the productive rate at about 87% or about 30% of the time.

This CDR3 comprises 12 residues. CDR1 is GTSNPN and CDR2 is SVGIG in the germline V gene (reference sequence). The PCR ran on 60 Vbeta and 13 Jbeta primers. Sequencing was performed with immunoSEQ multiplex PCR; in TCRdb, only in-frame clones are kept and a portion is missing. The sample shows over 150,000 clones, over 70% of them seen only once. The receptor comes from a man aged 25 to 45 in good health and CMV-seronegative. The material sequenced was PBMCs. V gene TRBV30 combines with J gene TRBJ2-5; D gene unclear. Matching the DNA end better, TRBJ2-7 makes the J call doubtful. CDR3 sequence (DNA): TGTGCCTGGAGTGTTGCGGCGTACGAGCAGTACTTC. The encoded protein is CAWSVAAYEQYF.